This TCR beta chain appears in the sequencing data of a study of cytomegalovirus exposure and HLA in healthy donors. Germline V gene data show CDR1 as GTSNPN and CDR2 as SVGIG (reference sequence). This CDR3 has 14 amino acids. Trimming left V 0 bases short and J 2 bases short, with 11 bases between. General observations from the study: Per published reports, the classifier diagnosed cytomegalovirus status with high specificity and sensitivity. For TCR beta chains, V- and J-gene trimming was later linked to a missense DCLRE1C variant.

PCR amplification relied on 60 Vbeta primers (plus 13 Jbeta primers). Method: immunoSEQ multiplex PCR; TCRdb's copy keeps in-frame clones and lacks some. In total, the table holds 110,000 to 150,000 clones. Details on this clone: Its antigen is unknown.

The receptor was isolated from a male donor in good health and CMV-seronegative. Specimen: PBMCs. The chain is built from TRBV30 and TRBJ2-7; a weak D match, TRBD2 (5 bases). The CDR3 nucleotides are TGTGCCTGGAGTGTGGTGGCGGGTGCCTACGAGCAGTACTTC. Its protein product is CAWSVVAGAYEQYF. The full variable domain, rest sourced from reference TRBV30 and TRBJ2-7, is SQTIHQWPATLVQPVGSPLSLECTVEGTSNPNLYWYRQAAGRGLQLLFYSVGIGQISSEVPQNLSASRPQDRQFILSSKKLLLSDSGFYLCAWSVVAGAYEQYFGPGTRLTVT.